What follows are 30 T cell receptor beta chains derived from one specimen sequenced in a study of CD8 T cells in ankylosing spondylitis. TCRdb reprocessed the 5' RACE reads with MiXCR, giving one entry per CDR3 protein. The table records about 240,000 distinct CDR3 sequences, roughly a quarter of them present only once. The sequencing sample was made of blood, either unsorted or a sorted T cell fraction (not recorded which). The origin of the receptors is a male donor with ankylosing spondylitis or in good health (not recorded which).

This rearrangement joins TRBV20-1 to TRBJ2-3, with 7 bases fitting TRBD1. Germline CDR1 is DFQATT and CDR2 is SNEGSKA (reference sequence). The CDR3 is 14 amino acids. V lost 4 bases and J lost 0; bases outside the gene matches: 4. The CDR3 region is CSAKGAYSTDTQYF. The CDR3 DNA reads as TGCAGTGCTAAGGGGGCGTATAGCACAGATACGCAGTATTTT.

This clonotype was observed a few times. J is TRBJ2-1 and V is TRBV5-1; D unresolved. CDR1 is SGHRS and CDR2 is YFSETQ in the germline V gene. Trimming cost V 0 bases and J 0 bases, with 10 bases left between them. This CDR3 has 16 residues. Written as DNA, the CDR3 is TGCGCCAGCAGCTTGGGACTTCCCAGCTCCTACAATGAGCAGTTCTTC. Translated: CASSLGLPSSYNEQFF.

This clonotype has more than one count but fewer than ten. V gene TRBV6-5 combines with J gene TRBJ2-2, with D perhaps matching TRBD2 (5 bases). This CDR3 has 14 residues. Germline V gene data show CDR1 as MNHEY and CDR2 as SVGAGI. V lost 4 bases and J lost 3, with 9 bases in between. In DNA form, the CDR3 reads TGTGCCAGCAGTTTGGAGGAGTACACCGGGGAGCTGTTTTTT. Translating it yields CASSLEEYTGELFF.

This clonotype has only a few counts. The chain recombines TRBV12-3 or TRBV12-4 with TRBJ2-2; 13 bases are shared with TRBD2. J was trimmed by 1 base and V by 5 bases; bases with no gene match: 13. The CDR3 extends over 20 amino acids. CDR3 in amino acids: CASSPIFPGLAGLNTGELFF. The CDR3 DNA sequence: TGTGCCAGCAGTCCGATTTTTCCGGGACTAGCGGGGCTGAACACCGGGGAGCTGTTTTTT.

The chain couples TRBV20-1 to TRBJ2-3; D unclear. This CDR3 has 12 amino acids. Germline lookup yields CDR1 DFQATT and CDR2 SNEGSKA (reference sequence). Here the CDR3 reads CTTDIATDTQYF. In DNA form, the CDR3 reads TGCACCACCGACATTGCAACAGATACGCAGTATTTT.

The chain links TRBV20-1 to TRBJ2-4; D possibly matches TRBD1 or TRBD2 (6 bases each). This CDR3 is 15 amino acids long. The germline gives CDR1 DFQATT, CDR2 SNEGSKA (reference sequence). Deletions cut 8 bases from V and 3 bases from J, with 20 bases between. CDR3: CSSMGRGLGKNIQYF. The CDR3, as DNA: TGCAGTTCAATGGGACGGGGGCTCGGCAAAAACATTCAGTACTTC.

This clonotype was observed at least ten times. This rearrangement joins TRBV12-3 or TRBV12-4 to TRBJ2-3; the D call may be TRBD1 or TRBD2 (6 bases each). V lost 5 bases and J lost 5, with 20 bases in between. The CDR3 is 16 amino acids. The CDR3 DNA reads as TGTGCCAGCAGTGGGTCGTCGGGGGCCAATAGAGATACGCAGTATTTT. Residues: CASSGSSGANRDTQYF.

This clonotype was counted only a few times. This chain links TRBV27 with TRBJ1-4, with TRBD1 identical over 9 bases. Germline CDR1 and CDR2: MNHEY and SMNVEV (reference sequence). This CDR3 is 15 amino acids long. J gave up 5 bases and V 6 bases, and 7 bases lay outside the gene matches. DNA of the CDR3: TGTGCCAGCAGCCGCAGGACAGGGGAGAATGAAAAACTGTTTTTT. This gives the protein CASSRRTGENEKLFF. Supplemented by reference TRBV27 and TRBJ1-4, the full variable domain reads EAQVTQNPRYLITVTGKKLTVTCSQNMNHEYMSWYRQDPGLGLRQIYYSMNVEVTDKGDVPEGYKVSRKEKRNFPLILESPSPNQTSLYFCASSRRTGENEKLFFGSGTQLSVL.

The chain joins TRBV12-3 or TRBV12-4 to TRBJ2-1; 9 positions match TRBD1. V lost 5 bases and J lost 2; bases outside the gene matches: 4. The CDR3 is 15 residues long. CDR3 region: CASSTGQGTYNEQFF. The CDR3 DNA is TGTGCCAGCAGTACGGGACAGGGTACCTACAATGAGCAGTTCTTC.

The table lists this clonotype with many counts. The V and J genes are TRBV12-3 or TRBV12-4 and TRBJ2-5; 8 bases line up with TRBD2. The junction had 0 bases not matched to a gene; V was cut back by 0 bases and J by 3 bases. This CDR3 is 14 amino acids long. The CDR3 nucleotides are TGTGCCAGCAGTTTAGCGACTAGCGAAGAGACCCAGTACTTC. Translating gives CASSLATSEETQYF.

Many counts were recorded for this clonotype. This rearrangement joins TRBV24-1 to TRBJ2-2; D unresolved. This CDR3 spans 16 amino acids. Germline CDR1 is KGHDR and CDR2 is SFDVKD. Trimming removed 6 bases at V and 0 bases at J, with 13 bases between. The CDR3 loop reads CATSLRTASNTGELFF. In DNA form, the CDR3 reads TGTGCCACCAGTCTGCGAACAGCTTCGAACACCGGGGAGCTGTTTTTT.

This clonotype showed up many times. The chain employs TRBV20-1 and TRBJ1-2; 9 bases agree with TRBD1. J was trimmed by 6 bases and V by 1 base; bases with no gene match: 9. The CDR3 sequence is 15 residues long. Germline V lookup: CDR1 DFQATT, CDR2 SNEGSKA (reference sequence). The CDR3 loop is CSARGKGQGGDGYTF. The CDR3 nucleotides are TGCAGTGCTAGAGGCAAGGGACAGGGAGGAGATGGCTACACCTTC.

This clonotype was counted at least ten times. The CDR3 bases are TGTGCCAGCAGCTTTCCGGTGAGGGAGAACACCGGGGAGCTGTTTTTT. It encodes CASSFPVRENTGELFF. The rearrangement links TRBV7-9 to TRBJ2-2; D perhaps matches TRBD2 (5 bases). Trimming took 3 bases from V and 1 from J, leaving 12 bases between them. This CDR3 contains 16 residues. Germline assignment: CDR1 SEHNR and CDR2 FQNEAQ (reference sequence).

This clonotype was counted only a few times. This sequence joins TRBV6-5 and TRBJ1-1, with 10 bases identical to TRBD1. Per the germline V gene, CDR1 is MNHEY and CDR2 is SVGAGI. With 4 bases clipped from V and 4 bases from J, the junction kept 3 bases outside the gene matches. This CDR3 spans 14 amino acids. In nucleotides, the CDR3 is TGTGCCAGCAGTTCTCGGACAGGGGGCACTGAAGCTTTCTTT. Translation: CASSSRTGGTEAFF.

This clonotype was observed a handful of times. The V gene is TRBV29-1, the J gene TRBJ2-3, with 8 positions matching TRBD2. After removal of 5 bases from V and 4 bases from J, the junction contained 14 bases not matched to a gene. CDR1 is SQVTM, CDR2 ANQGSEA, per germline. The CDR3 is made up of 16 amino acids. CDR3 sequence reads: CSVSSRGGRSADTQYF. The CDR3 nucleotides are TGCAGCGTTTCGAGTCGCGGGGGGAGGTCCGCAGATACGCAGTATTTT.

The chain joins TRBV24-1 to TRBJ2-5, with TRBD1 identical over 7 bases. Germline V lookup: CDR1 KGHDR, CDR2 SFDVKD. The trim removed 5 bases at V and 5 bases at J, leaving 7 bases unmatched. This CDR3 contains 14 residues. CDR3 sequence (DNA): TGTGCCACCAGTGGCCTAACAGGGGAGGAGACCCAGTACTTC. This codes for CATSGLTGEETQYF.

CDR3 sequence reads: CASSPAFDTQYF. CDR3 sequence (DNA): TGTGCCAGCAGTCCCGCCTTTGATACGCAGTATTTT. The chain couples TRBV28 to TRBJ2-3; no reliable D call. Germline values: CDR1 MDHEN, CDR2 SYDVKM. V was shortened by 5 bases and J by 6 bases, with 9 bases between the two germline ends. The CDR3 length is 12 residues.

V is TRBV30 and J is TRBJ2-7; 10 nucleotides agree with TRBD1. Looked up from germline, CDR1 is GTSNPN and CDR2 is SVGIG (reference sequence). Trimming removed 0 bases from V and 8 bases from J; junction bases left unmatched: 7. This CDR3 has 14 residues. The CDR3 coding sequence is TGTGCCTGGAGTGTACGACAGGGGGCAACTAAGCAGTACTTC. It specifies CAWSVRQGATKQYF.

The rearrangement uses TRBV20-1 and TRBJ2-7, with 11 bases lining up with TRBD2. The ends lost 3 bases at V and 0 bases at J; junction bases unmatched: 10. This CDR3 comprises 17 residues. Germline V gene lookup returns CDR1 DFQATT and CDR2 SNEGSKA (reference sequence). The CDR3 sequence is CSARATSGVLSSYEQYF. The CDR3 region has the DNA TGCAGTGCTAGGGCGACTAGCGGGGTCCTGAGCTCCTACGAGCAGTACTTC.

The chain combines TRBV11-2 with TRBJ2-6; a possible D gene is TRBD2 (5 bases). The CDR3 has 15 residues. Germline CDR1 and CDR2: SGHAT and FQNNGV. Trimming stripped 5 bases from V and 1 base from J, with 9 bases between. DNA for the CDR3: TGTGCCAGCAGCCCCGAGCGGTCTGGGGCCAACGTCCTGACTTTC. Protein: CASSPERSGANVLTF.

This clonotype was counted many times. J is TRBJ1-1 and V is TRBV4-1; TRBD1 might be the D (5 bases). From germline, CDR1 is MGHRA and CDR2 YSYEKL. V lost 4 bases to trimming and J lost 5 bases, with 14 bases between them. The CDR3 contains 14 residues. CDR3 in DNA: TGCGCCAGCAGCCCGACAGTGGGGGGGACTGAAGCTTTCTTT. This translates into CASSPTVGGTEAFF.

This chain joins TRBV20-1 and TRBJ2-3; no definite D call. Germline CDR1 DFQATT, CDR2 SNEGSKA (reference sequence). Trimming shortened V by 5 bases and J by 8 bases, and 17 bases separated the two germline ends. The CDR3 has 13 residues. The CDR3 region has the DNA TGCAGTGCTCGGACGCAAGGCCTCAGTACGCAGTATTTT. Protein sequence: CSARTQGLSTQYF.

The V gene is TRBV5-1, the J gene TRBJ2-4; tentatively, D is TRBD1 or TRBD2 (6 bases each). V gave up 10 bases and J gave up 0 bases, with 20 bases separating them. Germline loops: CDR1 SGHRS, CDR2 YFSETQ. CDR3 length equals 16 residues. The CDR3 nucleotides are TGCGCCTCCCAGACGGGGGACATCCTAGCCAAAAACATTCAGTACTTC. Translated, it gives CASQTGDILAKNIQYF.

This clonotype was picked up a small number of times. The gene calls are TRBV5-5 and TRBJ2-1, with a possible D match to TRBD1 (5 bases). The CDR3 sequence is 13 residues long. V lost 3 bases and J 10 bases, leaving 14 bases between the germline ends. Germline V gene sequence: CDR1 SGHKS, CDR2 YYEKEE (reference sequence). The CDR3 spells CASSSPGNREQFF. The CDR3 DNA reads TGTGCCAGCAGCTCACCAGGGAACAGGGAGCAGTTCTTC. Using reference TRBV5-5 and TRBJ2-1 for the parts outside the CDR3, the full variable domain is DAGVTQSPTHLIKTRGQQVTLRCSPISGHKSVSWYQQVLGQGPQFIFQYYEKEERGRGNFPDRFSARQFPNYSSELNVNALLLGDSALYLCASSSPGNREQFFGPGTRLTVL.

V is TRBV29-1 and J is TRBJ2-2; a possible D gene is TRBD1 (7 bases). Germline V lookup: CDR1 SQVTM, CDR2 ANQGSEA. Deletions cut 7 bases from V and 0 bases from J, with 18 bases between. The CDR3 is 16 residues long. The CDR3 region is CSAGGGSTSNTGELFF. DNA for the CDR3: TGCAGCGCCGGAGGGGGCAGCACCTCGAACACCGGGGAGCTGTTTTTT.

In this sample, this clonotype turned up many times. V gene TRBV29-1 combines with J gene TRBJ2-7, with unresolved D. Trimming removed 6 bases from V and 6 bases from J, with 3 bases in between. Germline CDR1 reads SQVTM; CDR2 reads ANQGSEA. This CDR3 comprises 8 residues. The CDR3 reads CSVGEQYF. In DNA form, the CDR3 reads TGCAGCGTCGGCGAGCAGTACTTC.

This clonotype appeared a few times. The V gene is TRBV20-1, the J gene TRBJ2-3; 11 bases agree with TRBD1. Trimming removed 7 bases from V and 1 base from J; junction bases left unmatched: 7. Germline assignment: CDR1 DFQATT and CDR2 SNEGSKA (reference sequence). CDR3 length equals 15 residues. CDR3 sequence: CSGKGQGDGTDTQYF. The CDR3 nucleotides are TGCAGTGGAAAGGGACAGGGGGACGGCACAGATACGCAGTATTTT.

Concerning this clonotype itself: A much larger clone is a single base away; this may be a read error. In this CDR3 the conserved last residue, phenylalanine or tryptophan, is missing, so a read error is likely. V usage is TRBV20-1 and J usage is TRBJ2-7; tentative D call: TRBD1 (6 bases). Trimming stripped 6 bases from V and 0 bases from J, with 15 bases between. The CDR3 has 14 amino acids. Germline V gives CDR1 DFQATT, CDR2 SNEGSKA (reference sequence). CDR3: CSARGRDNSYEQYY. The CDR3 DNA sequence: TGCAGTGCCAGGGGACGGGACAACTCCTACGAGCAGTACTAC.

This clonotype was observed at least ten times. The chain couples TRBV11-2 to TRBJ2-5; TRBD2 matches at 8 bases. Germline assignment: CDR1 SGHAT and CDR2 FQNNGV. J gave up 5 bases and V 3 bases, and 11 bases lay outside the gene matches. The CDR3 length is 16 residues. CDR3 loop: CASSLDLPAGVETQYF. The CDR3 coding sequence is TGTGCCAGCAGCTTGGATCTTCCAGCGGGGGTGGAGACCCAGTACTTC.

The J gene is TRBJ2-3, the V gene TRBV20-1; D not certain. Deletions cut 7 bases from V and 2 bases from J, with 13 bases between. Germline loops: CDR1 DFQATT, CDR2 SNEGSKA (reference sequence). CDR3 length: 13 residues. The CDR3 sequence: CSVKAVLTDTQYF. CDR3 sequence (DNA): TGCAGTGTAAAGGCGGTCCTCACAGATACGCAGTATTTT.